This T cell receptor beta chain derives from a study of cytomegalovirus exposure and HLA in healthy donors. V was clipped by 4 bases and J by 3 bases; unmatched bases: 11. Germline assignment: CDR1 SGHDN and CDR2 FVKESK. There are 16 residues in the CDR3. The table came from immunoSEQ multiplex PCR; TCRdb's copy has only in-frame clones and leaves some out. This table holds some 86,000 clones, 93% found once. The sequencing input was PBMCs. The rearrangement uses TRBV14 and TRBJ2-7, with 8 bases lining up with TRBD2. The TCR comes from a woman aged 25-40 years in good health and CMV-seronegative. This CDR3 is CASSPMSSGVNYEQYF. DNA for the CDR3: TGTGCCAGCAGCCCGATGAGTAGCGGGGTCAACTACGAGCAGTACTTC.